This TCR beta chain was sequenced for a study of PD-L1 blockade in urothelial cancer. Across the whole study: Patients had been given 0 to 3 earlier chemotherapy regimens. T cell content in blood samples showed a median of around 140,000.

This sample's time point: peripheral blood 6 weeks after treatment start. Pretreatment and on-treatment samples were taken, numbering 1 to 8 per patient. A spike-in of synthetic TCR analog templates was added to each PCR. Some clones are missing from TCRdb's copy, which holds only in-frame ones; the method was immunoSEQ multiplex PCR. Among 83,000 or so clones, 70% to 90% were seen once, and the ten largest hold approximately 8.4%. The CDR3 length is 14 residues. CDR1 and CDR2 (germline): MDHEN, SYDVKM. V lost 7 bases to trimming and J lost 7 bases, with 19 bases between them. The origin of this receptor is a man aged 65-85 years with urothelial cancer. V and J are TRBV28 and TRBJ1-2; D possibly corresponds to TRBD1 (5 bases). The source material was PBMCs, sampled around atezolizumab (anti-PD-L1) treatment. The CDR3, as DNA: TGTGCCAGCACAAGGTCCAGGGAAGGGCCTGGCTACACCTTC. Its translation: CASTRSREGPGYTF.